Detailed here is one T cell receptor (beta chain). Per the original data handling: ImmunoSEQ sequences covered only the junction and lacked quality scores; filtering therefore differed. TCRdb keeps only in-frame clones here, not all; method: immunoSEQ multiplex PCR. That table furnishes V, J and clone size, whereas the DNA furnished D and trimming. The sample lists hundreds of thousands of clones, more than 70% occurring once. Germline-derived CDR1 and CDR2 are SGHRS and YFSETQ. The V and J ends lost 4 bases and 2 bases, in that order; junction bases with no gene match: 7. The CDR3 extends over 16 amino acids. This entry belongs to a study of shared clonotypes between healthy human individuals.

The sequence was collected from a woman between 40 and 50 years old in good health. Some clones in this sample may be carry-over from other donors' samples. The chain joins TRBV5-1 to TRBJ2-3, with 10 bases matching TRBD2. The specimen sequenced was PBMCs. Here the CDR3 reads CASSPVAGGDTDTQYF. The DNA of the CDR3 is TGCGCCAGCAGCCCAGTAGCGGGAGGAGACACAGATACGCAGTATTTT.